These 25 T cell receptor beta chains originate from one sample sequenced in a study of spatial heterogeneity in lung cancer (dated 2019 in TCRdb). The time point label for this specimen denotes: blood at routine non-recurrence follow-up after resection. Libraries were constructed by 5' RACE. Sequencing took place on a NextSeq 500. Clones were called with MiXCR by TCRdb after fastp trimmed the public reads at Q25, and only in-frame beta chains were retained. Rows with one shared CDR3 protein collapse into an entry with the most common genes and DNA. The sample table lists roughly 99,000 distinct CDR3 sequences, just under 20% of them with a count of one. The top ten clonotypes cover 21% of the sample. This sample comprised PBMCs, obtained at follow-up. These TCRs come from a male donor with early-stage non-small cell lung cancer.

This clonotype was observed a handful of times. V and J are TRBV4-2 and TRBJ1-2, with no clear D. Germline lookup yields CDR1 LGHNA and CDR2 YNFKEQ. The CDR3 runs to 16 residues. V dropped 1 base and J dropped 1 base, with 13 bases sitting between them. The CDR3 DNA reads as TGTGCCAGCAGCCAAGTCCCAGACCCACGTAACTATGGCTACACCTTC. Protein: CASSQVPDPRNYGYTF.

The J gene is TRBJ1-1, the V gene TRBV12-3 or TRBV12-4, with a possible D match to TRBD1 (5 bases). The CDR3 extends over 13 amino acids. V lost 7 bases and J lost 5, with 14 bases in between. CDR3 region: CASTTQGGTEAFF. The DNA for the CDR3 is TGTGCCAGCACCACCCAGGGTGGGACTGAAGCTTTCTTT.

This clonotype occurred a few times. This rearrangement joins TRBV7-8 to TRBJ2-5, with D tentatively TRBD1 (6 bases). V lost 8 bases to trimming and J lost 2 bases, with 15 bases between them. This CDR3 spans 14 amino acids. Germline V gene data show CDR1 as SGHVS and CDR2 as FQNEAQ. CDR3 sequence: CASLQGNLQETQYF. CDR3 in DNA: TGTGCCAGCCTCCAGGGGAACCTGCAAGAGACCCAGTACTTC.

This clonotype has a handful of counts. V gene TRBV3-1 combines with J gene TRBJ2-7; D not resolved. V lost 0 bases, J lost 0 bases, and 9 bases lay in between. CDR1 is LGHDT, CDR2 YNNKEL, per germline (reference sequence). The CDR3 consists of 15 residues. The CDR3 coding sequence is TGTGCCAGCAGCCAAGATGCGGAACTCTCCTACGAGCAGTACTTC. Residues: CASSQDAELSYEQYF.

The chain combines TRBV29-1 with TRBJ2-1; maybe TRBD2 (7 bases). Looked up from germline, CDR1 is SQVTM and CDR2 is ANQGSEA. Trimming took off 2 bases at V and 2 bases at J, with 16 bases between the two ends. This CDR3 contains 16 residues. The CDR3 loop reads CSVEQGPGGAYNEQFF. The CDR3 region has the DNA TGCAGCGTTGAACAGGGCCCGGGGGGCGCCTACAATGAGCAGTTCTTC.

The chain is built from TRBV6-2 or TRBV6-3 and TRBJ1-5, with a tentative D call TRBD1 (6 bases). Germline-derived CDR1 and CDR2 are MNHEY and SVGEGT. There are 15 residues in the CDR3. The V gene lost 6 bases and the J gene lost 2 bases, with 14 bases spanning the gap. The CDR3 is CASSPSDRRNQPQHF. The DNA for the CDR3 is TGTGCCAGCAGCCCCTCGGACAGACGCAATCAGCCCCAGCATTTT.

In its sample, this clonotype was seen a few times. The V gene is TRBV30, the J gene TRBJ2-1, with D uncertain. From germline, CDR1 is GTSNPN and CDR2 SVGIG (reference sequence). V shed 3 bases and J shed 0 bases, with 9 bases lying between them. The CDR3 spans 14 residues. The CDR3 bases are TGTGCCTGGAGCGGGCCCAGCTCCTACAATGAGCAGTTCTTC. Encoded protein: CAWSGPSSYNEQFF.

This clonotype has a count of ten or more. The V call is TRBV24-1, the J call TRBJ2-1; no clear D gene. Germline V lookup: CDR1 KGHDR, CDR2 SFDVKD. CDR3 size: 14 residues. Trimming removed 5 bases from V and 0 bases from J, with 7 bases in between. CDR3 residues: CATSGYPSYNEQFF. The CDR3 DNA sequence: TGTGCCACCAGTGGGTACCCCTCCTACAATGAGCAGTTCTTC.

CDR3 nucleotides: TGTGCCAGCAGCTTGGTACTAGCAGGAGAGACCCAGTACTTC. This gives the protein CASSLVLAGETQYF. The V gene is TRBV11-2, the J gene TRBJ2-5, with a tentative D call TRBD2 (6 bases). Germline assignment: CDR1 SGHAT and CDR2 FQNNGV. The CDR3 loop spans 14 amino acids. The V end lost 3 bases, the J end lost 4 bases, and 12 bases lay between the germline ends.

This clonotype has a handful of counts. The V and J genes are TRBV5-1 and TRBJ1-1; D not certain. This CDR3 has 12 amino acids. V was pared by 5 bases and J by 0 bases, with 5 bases between. The germline CDR1 and CDR2 sequences are SGHRS and YFSETQ. Here the CDR3 DNA reads TGCGCCAGCAGGAGATTGAACACTGAAGCTTTCTTT. It specifies CASRRLNTEAFF.

V usage is TRBV29-1 and J usage is TRBJ2-7; a weak D match, TRBD1 (6 bases). The CDR3 has 12 amino acids. The V end lost 3 bases, the J end lost 4 bases, and 10 bases lay between the germline ends. The germline gives CDR1 SQVTM, CDR2 ANQGSEA. CDR3 in amino acids: CSVEGHGYEQYF. The DNA for the CDR3 is TGCAGCGTTGAGGGACATGGGTACGAGCAGTACTTC.

The chain employs TRBV6-2 or TRBV6-3 and TRBJ2-1, with 7 positions matching TRBD1. V lost 8 bases, J lost 3 bases, and 4 bases stayed unmatched. This CDR3 is built from 13 residues. The germline V gene encodes CDR1 MNHEY and CDR2 SVGEGT. The CDR3 reads CASAGGVYNEQFF. CDR3 in DNA: TGTGCCAGCGCAGGGGGAGTCTACAATGAGCAGTTCTTC.

This clonotype was found a few times. The gene calls are TRBV12-3 or TRBV12-4 and TRBJ1-5; D gene ambiguous. The CDR3 loop spans 12 amino acids. Trimming took off 3 bases at V and 4 bases at J, with 4 bases between the two ends. The CDR3 DNA reads TGTGCCAGCAGTTTGCGGAATCAGCCCCAGCATTTT. Translating gives CASSLRNQPQHF.

This clonotype was counted many times. The chain has TRBV7-2 and TRBJ2-1, with 10 bases that match TRBD2. This CDR3 contains 16 residues. V trimming: 2 bases; J trimming: 12 bases; junction bases outside the gene matches: 13. Looked up from germline, CDR1 is SGHTA and CDR2 is FQGNSA. The CDR3 is CASSLQSGGAEGLQFF. The CDR3 DNA reads as TGTGCCAGCAGCTTACAAAGCGGGGGGGCCGAGGGGCTGCAGTTCTTC.

The chain has TRBV9 and TRBJ2-1; TRBD1 aligns across 7 bases. Trimming cost V 4 bases and J 0 bases; bases outside gene matches: 4. Germline lookup yields CDR1 SGDLS and CDR2 YYNGEE. The CDR3 is 15 amino acids. The CDR3 nucleotides are TGTGCCAGCAGCCCCGGGGACAGCTCCTACAATGAGCAGTTCTTC. It codes for CASSPGDSSYNEQFF. Full variable domain (remainder filled in from reference TRBV9 and TRBJ2-1): DSGVTQTPKHLITATGQRVTLRCSPRSGDLSVYWYQQSLDQGLQFLIQYYNGEERAKGNILERFSAQQFPDLHSELNLSSLELGDSALYFCASSPGDSSYNEQFFGPGTRLTVL.

The chain recombines TRBV4-2 with TRBJ2-3; no clear D. CDR3 length: 13 amino acids. Germline V lookup: CDR1 LGHNA, CDR2 YNFKEQ. V was shortened by 5 bases and J by 4 bases, with 10 bases between the two germline ends. CDR3 loop: CASSGARADTQYF. CDR3 in DNA: TGTGCCAGCAGCGGCGCCCGGGCAGATACGCAGTATTTT.

The rearrangement uses TRBV29-1 and TRBJ2-5; 8 nucleotides line up with TRBD2. Germline V lookup: CDR1 SQVTM, CDR2 ANQGSEA. The CDR3 extends over 13 amino acids. V trimming: 4 bases; J trimming: 5 bases; junction bases outside the gene matches: 6. Here the CDR3 reads CSVVGGRRETQYF. In nucleotides, the CDR3 is TGCAGCGTTGTAGGCGGGAGGCGGGAGACCCAGTACTTC. The full variable domain, in which reference TRBV29-1 and TRBJ2-5 provide the parts outside the CDR3, is SAVISQKPSRDICQRGTSLTIQCQVDSQVTMMFWYRQQPGQSLTLIATANQGSEATYESGFVIDKFPISRPNLTFSTLTVSNMSPEDSSIYLCSVVGGRRETQYFGPGTRLLVL.

The gene calls are TRBV2 and TRBJ2-1; tentative D call: TRBD2 (6 bases). The V end lost 6 bases, the J end lost 7 bases, and 22 bases lay between the germline ends. The CDR3 is 16 residues long. Germline V gene data show CDR1 as SNHLY and CDR2 as FYNNEI. The CDR3 nucleotides are TGTGCCAGCAGGTTCACCGGGACTCCTCAACGGAATGAGCAGTTCTTC. Translating gives CASRFTGTPQRNEQFF.

This chain uses TRBV4-3 with TRBJ2-1, with 10 bases fitting TRBD2. CDR1 LGHNA and CDR2 YSLEER come from the germline V gene. The junction had 13 bases not matched to a gene; V was cut back by 4 bases and J by 13 bases. The CDR3 runs 15 residues. The CDR3 nucleotides read TGCGCCAGCAGCCCATTAGGAGCTAGCGGGAGTGATCAGTTCTTC. As protein: CASSPLGASGSDQFF.

This clonotype came up many times. The chain has TRBV7-2 and TRBJ2-2, with a possible D match to TRBD2 (5 bases). This CDR3 comprises 14 residues. V was clipped by 9 bases and J by 2 bases, with 13 bases between them. The germline V gene has CDR1 SGHTA and CDR2 FQGNSA. CDR3 amino acids: CARGSGANTGELFF. In DNA form, the CDR3 reads TGTGCCAGGGGAAGCGGAGCCAACACCGGGGAGCTGTTTTTT. Looking up the rest from reference TRBV7-2 and TRBJ2-2 gives the full variable domain: GAGVSQSPSNKVTEKGKDVELRCDPISGHTALYWYRQSLGQGLEFLIYFQGNSAPDKSGLPSDRFSAERTGGSVSTLTIQRTQQEDSAVYLCARGSGANTGELFFGEGSRLTVL.

The rearrangement joins TRBV2 to TRBJ1-5; no definite D call. The CDR3 extends over 12 amino acids. With 6 bases removed from V and 0 bases from J, the gap between germline ends came to 3 bases. Germline V gene sequence: CDR1 SNHLY, CDR2 FYNNEI. CDR3 protein: CASRNSNQPQHF. For the CDR3, the DNA is TGTGCCAGCAGAAATAGCAATCAGCCCCAGCATTTT. Filled out from reference TRBV2 and TRBJ1-5, the complete variable domain reads EPEVTQTPSHQVTQMGQEVILRCVPISNHLYFYWYRQILGQKVEFLVSFYNNEISEKSEIFDDQFSVERPDGSNFTLKIRSTKLEDSAMYFCASRNSNQPQHFGDGTRLSIL.

V gene TRBV19 combines with J gene TRBJ1-1; tentative D call: TRBD1 (6 bases). This CDR3 region has 14 residues. Germline loops: CDR1 LNHDA, CDR2 SQIVND (reference sequence). The V end was cut by 6 bases, the J end by 4 bases, with 15 bases between. CDR3 in DNA: TGTGCCAGTAGGCTACAGGGAACCGGCACTGAAGCTTTCTTT. Encoded protein: CASRLQGTGTEAFF. The variable domain in full, with the rest retrieved from reference TRBV19 and TRBJ1-1, is DGGITQSPKYLFRKEGQNVTLSCEQNLNHDAMYWYRQDPGQGLRLIYYSQIVNDFQKGDIAEGYSVSREKKESFPLTVTSAQKNPTAFYLCASRLQGTGTEAFFGQGTRLTVV.

This clonotype is labeled medium-sized. V usage is TRBV6-5 and J usage is TRBJ2-3, with D perhaps being TRBD1 or TRBD2 (5 bases each). The CDR3 is made up of 14 amino acids. V gave up 10 bases and J gave up 2 bases, with 16 bases separating them. Germline CDR1 is MNHEY and CDR2 is SVGAGI. DNA for the CDR3: TGTGCCACCGAGCCTCGGGACCTCACAGATACGCAGTATTTT. This sequence encodes CATEPRDLTDTQYF.

This clonotype was counted a few times. J is TRBJ2-1 and V is TRBV7-6; 7 bases are a match to TRBD1. This CDR3 has 15 amino acids. Germline-derived CDR1 and CDR2 are SGHVS and FNYEAQ. J gave up 5 bases and V 2 bases, and 6 bases lay outside the gene matches. The CDR3, as DNA: TGTGCCAGCAGCTTAATGGCAGGGGGTGACAATGAGCAGTTCTTC. This encodes CASSLMAGGDNEQFF.

This clonotype has just a few counts. J is TRBJ2-5 and V is TRBV6-5; no definite D call. CDR1 and CDR2 from the germline V gene are MNHEY and SVGAGI. Trimming left V 2 bases short and J 6 bases short, with 4 bases between. This CDR3 spans 11 amino acids. The CDR3 DNA sequence: TGTGCCAGCAGTTACGACCAGACCCAGTACTTC. Protein: CASSYDQTQYF.